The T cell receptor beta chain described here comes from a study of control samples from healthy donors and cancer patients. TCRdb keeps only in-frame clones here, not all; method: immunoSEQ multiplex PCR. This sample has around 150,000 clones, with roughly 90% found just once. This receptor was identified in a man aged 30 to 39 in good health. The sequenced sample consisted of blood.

The CDR3 sequence: CASSMASSGGSSEETQYF. CDR3 DNA: TGTGCCAGTAGTATGGCCTCTAGCGGGGGGTCCTCTGAGGAGACCCAGTACTTC. The V and J genes are TRBV19 and TRBJ2-5, with 11 bases fitting TRBD2. CDR3 length: 18 amino acids. V lost 3 bases and J lost 5; bases outside the gene matches: 14. CDR1 is LNHDA and CDR2 is SQIVND in the germline V gene (reference sequence).